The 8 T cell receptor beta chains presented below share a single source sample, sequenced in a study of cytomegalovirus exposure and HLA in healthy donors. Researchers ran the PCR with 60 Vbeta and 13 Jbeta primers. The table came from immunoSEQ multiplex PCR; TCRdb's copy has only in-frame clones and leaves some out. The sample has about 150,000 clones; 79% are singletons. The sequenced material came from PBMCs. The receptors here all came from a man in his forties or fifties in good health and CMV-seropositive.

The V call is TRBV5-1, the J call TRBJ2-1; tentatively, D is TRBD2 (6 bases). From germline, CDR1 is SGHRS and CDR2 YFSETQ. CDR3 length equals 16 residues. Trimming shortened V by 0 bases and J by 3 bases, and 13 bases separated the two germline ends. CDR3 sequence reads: CASSLVPGLRYNEQFF. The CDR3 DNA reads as TGCGCCAGCAGCTTGGTTCCGGGACTTCGCTACAATGAGCAGTTCTTC.

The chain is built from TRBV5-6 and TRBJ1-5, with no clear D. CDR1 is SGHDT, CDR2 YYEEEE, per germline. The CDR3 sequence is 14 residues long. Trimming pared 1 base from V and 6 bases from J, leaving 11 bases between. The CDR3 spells CASSLLGVSQPQHF. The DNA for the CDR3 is TGTGCCAGCAGCTTGCTCGGGGTGAGTCAGCCCCAGCATTTT.

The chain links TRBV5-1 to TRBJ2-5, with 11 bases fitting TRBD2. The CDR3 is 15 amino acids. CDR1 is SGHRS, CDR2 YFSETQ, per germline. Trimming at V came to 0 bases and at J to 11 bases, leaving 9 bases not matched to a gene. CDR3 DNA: TGCGCCAGCAGCTTGGGGCTAGCGGGAGGAGAAGAGCAGTACTTC. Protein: CASSLGLAGGEEQYF.

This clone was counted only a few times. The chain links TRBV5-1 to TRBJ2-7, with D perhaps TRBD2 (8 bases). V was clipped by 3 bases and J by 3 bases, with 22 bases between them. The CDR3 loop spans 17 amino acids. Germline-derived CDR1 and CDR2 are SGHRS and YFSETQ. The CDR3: CASSSAAREGAGYEQYF. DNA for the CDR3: TGCGCCAGCAGCTCGGCCGCTCGGGAGGGGGCCGGCTACGAGCAGTACTTC.

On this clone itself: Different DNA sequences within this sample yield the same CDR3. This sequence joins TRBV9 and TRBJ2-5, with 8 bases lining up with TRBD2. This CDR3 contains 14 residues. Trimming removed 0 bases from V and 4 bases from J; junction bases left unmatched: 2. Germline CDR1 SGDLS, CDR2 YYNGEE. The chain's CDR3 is CASSVGLAGETQYF. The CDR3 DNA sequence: TGTGCCAGCAGCGTAGGGCTAGCGGGAGAGACCCAGTACTTC.

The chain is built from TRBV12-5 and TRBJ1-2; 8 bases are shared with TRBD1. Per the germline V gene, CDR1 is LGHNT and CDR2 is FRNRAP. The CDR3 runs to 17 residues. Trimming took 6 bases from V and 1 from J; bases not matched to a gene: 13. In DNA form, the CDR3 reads TGTGCTAGTGGCCGCGGTGGGACAGGAGCACTTAACTATGGCTACACCTTC. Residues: CASGRGGTGALNYGYTF.

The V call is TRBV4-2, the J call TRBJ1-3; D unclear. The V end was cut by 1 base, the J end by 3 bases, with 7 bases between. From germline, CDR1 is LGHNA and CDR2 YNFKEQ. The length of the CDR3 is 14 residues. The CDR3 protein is CASSQGEIGNTIYF. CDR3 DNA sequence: TGTGCCAGCAGCCAAGGCGAAATTGGAAACACCATATATTTT.

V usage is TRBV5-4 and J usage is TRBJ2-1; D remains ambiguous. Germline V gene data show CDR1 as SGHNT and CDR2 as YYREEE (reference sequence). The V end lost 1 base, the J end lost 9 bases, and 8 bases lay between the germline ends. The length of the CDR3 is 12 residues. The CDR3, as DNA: TGTGCCAGCAGCTTGTTTGCGGCTGAGCAGTTCTTC. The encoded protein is CASSLFAAEQFF.